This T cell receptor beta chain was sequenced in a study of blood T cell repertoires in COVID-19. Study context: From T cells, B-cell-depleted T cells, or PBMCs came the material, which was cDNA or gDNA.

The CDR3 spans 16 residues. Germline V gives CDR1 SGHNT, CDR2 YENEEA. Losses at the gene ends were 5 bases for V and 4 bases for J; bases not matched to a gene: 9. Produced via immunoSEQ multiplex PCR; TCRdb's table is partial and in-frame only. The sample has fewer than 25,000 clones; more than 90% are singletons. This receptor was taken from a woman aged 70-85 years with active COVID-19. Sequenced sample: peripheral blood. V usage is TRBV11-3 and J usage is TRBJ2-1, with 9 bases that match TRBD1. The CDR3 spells CASSPLGQGPYNEQFF. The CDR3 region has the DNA TGTGCCAGCAGCCCCCTGGGACAGGGACCTTACAATGAGCAGTTCTTC.